Reported below is one T cell receptor beta chain. Its antigen is unidentified. These data are taken from a study of cytomegalovirus exposure and HLA in healthy donors. The overall study: Caucasian-associated ancestry cluster membership applied to about 80% of some 400 genotyped donors. Study-wide results and caveats: Some segments of the V type, notably TRBV6-2 and TRBV6-3, were excluded as indistinguishable. In vitro confirmation showed a few CMV-associated chains to be CMV antigen specific.

The trim removed 6 bases at V and 5 bases at J, leaving 5 bases unmatched. The CDR3 runs 13 residues. The germline CDR1 and CDR2 sequences are MNHNS and SASEGT. The PCR was carried out with 60 Vbeta primers and 13 Jbeta primers. Data came from immunoSEQ multiplex PCR; TCRdb stores just in-frame clones and leaves some out. The sample records some 120,000 clones, about three quarters being singletons. Sample: PBMCs. This chain connects TRBV6-1 to TRBJ1-2, with 8 bases matching TRBD1. This receptor was identified in a woman between 40 and 55 years old in good health and CMV-seropositive. The CDR3 protein is CASRTGGLYGYTF. For the CDR3, the DNA is TGTGCCAGCAGAACAGGGGGTCTTTATGGCTACACCTTC.